This T cell receptor beta chain derives from a study of CD8 T cells in ankylosing spondylitis. Study results and caveats: Ankylosing spondylitis blood seemed to carry a telltale TCR beta motif made of roughly 8 highly homologous variants. From matched ankylosing spondylitis synovial fluid, disease-linked clones were reportedly recovered at significantly enriched levels. There were earlier reports of some motif variants in reactive arthritis synovial fluid and blood.

CDR3 size: 12 residues. V dropped 8 bases and J dropped 8; count of bases not matched to a gene: 5. Per germline, CDR1 SQVTM and CDR2 ANQGSEA. For this clonotype: Its antigen is as yet unknown.

Each TCR beta library was made by quantitative 5'-RACE that incorporated molecular barcodes. In TCRdb, the 5' RACE reads were re-called with MiXCR into one record per CDR3 protein. The table lists approximately 220,000 distinct CDR3 sequences, approximately 24% of them singletons, with just over 6.5% in the top ten. The genes are TRBV29-1 and TRBJ2-1; 11 bases match TRBD1. The receptor comes from a male donor with ankylosing spondylitis or in good health (not recorded which). The sequenced sample consisted of blood, either unsorted or a sorted T cell fraction (not recorded which). For the CDR3, the DNA is TGCAGCACCTCGGACAGGGGGCATGAGCAGTTCTTC. Translation gives CSTSDRGHEQFF.